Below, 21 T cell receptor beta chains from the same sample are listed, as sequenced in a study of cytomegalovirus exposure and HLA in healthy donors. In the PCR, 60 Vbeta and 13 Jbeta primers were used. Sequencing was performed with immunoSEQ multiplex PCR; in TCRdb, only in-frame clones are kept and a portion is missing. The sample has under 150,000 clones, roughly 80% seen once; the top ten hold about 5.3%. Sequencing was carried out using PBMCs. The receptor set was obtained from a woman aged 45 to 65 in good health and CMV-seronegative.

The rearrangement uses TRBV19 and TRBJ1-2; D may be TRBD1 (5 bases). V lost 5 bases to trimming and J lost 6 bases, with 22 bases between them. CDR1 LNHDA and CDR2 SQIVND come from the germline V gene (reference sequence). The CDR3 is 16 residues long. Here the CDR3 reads CASSLPSRQGGHGYTF. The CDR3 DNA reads TGTGCCAGTAGTTTACCCTCCAGGCAGGGTGGGCATGGCTACACCTTC. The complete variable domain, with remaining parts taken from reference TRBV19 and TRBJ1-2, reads DGGITQSPKYLFRKEGQNVTLSCEQNLNHDAMYWYRQDPGQGLRLIYYSQIVNDFQKGDIAEGYSVSREKKESFPLTVTSAQKNPTAFYLCASSLPSRQGGHGYTFGSGTRLTVV.

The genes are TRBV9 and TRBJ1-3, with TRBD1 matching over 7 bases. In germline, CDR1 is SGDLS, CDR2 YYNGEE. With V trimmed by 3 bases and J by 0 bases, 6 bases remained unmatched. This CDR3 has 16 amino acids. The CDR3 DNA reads TGTGCCAGCAGCGCAGGGGGAGTTAGCTCTGGAAACACCATATATTTT. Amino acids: CASSAGGVSSGNTIYF.

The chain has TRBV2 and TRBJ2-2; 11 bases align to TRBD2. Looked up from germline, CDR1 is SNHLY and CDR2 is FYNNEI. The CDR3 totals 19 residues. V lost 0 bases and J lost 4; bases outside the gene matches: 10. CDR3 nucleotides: TGTGCCAGCAGTGAAGCAGGAACGACTAGCGGGGTCGGCACCGGGGAGCTGTTTTTT. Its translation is CASSEAGTTSGVGTGELFF.

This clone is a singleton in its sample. The CDR3 sequence: CASASRTGRYEQYF. As DNA, the CDR3 is TGCGCCAGCGCCTCCCGGACAGGCCGCTACGAGCAGTACTTC. The chain is built from TRBV5-1 and TRBJ2-5; 7 nucleotides agree with TRBD1. The J call may be mistaken, given a closer DNA end match to TRBJ2-7. CDR1 is SGHRS, CDR2 YFSETQ, per germline. The CDR3 is 14 amino acids.

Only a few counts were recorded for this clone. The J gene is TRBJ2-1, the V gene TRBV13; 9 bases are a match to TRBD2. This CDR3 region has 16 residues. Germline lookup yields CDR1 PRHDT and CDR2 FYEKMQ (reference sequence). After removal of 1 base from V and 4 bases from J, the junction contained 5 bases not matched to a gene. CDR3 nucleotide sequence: TGTGCCAGCAGCTTAGAGGAACTAGCGGGTTACAATGAGCAGTTCTTC. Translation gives CASSLEELAGYNEQFF.

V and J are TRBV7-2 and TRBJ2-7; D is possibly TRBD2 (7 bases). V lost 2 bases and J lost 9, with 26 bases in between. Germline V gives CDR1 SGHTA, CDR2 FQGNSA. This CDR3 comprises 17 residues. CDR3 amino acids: CASSLQRGANLRVAQYF. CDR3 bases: TGTGCCAGCAGCTTACAACGGGGGGCTAACCTACGAGTGGCGCAGTACTTC.

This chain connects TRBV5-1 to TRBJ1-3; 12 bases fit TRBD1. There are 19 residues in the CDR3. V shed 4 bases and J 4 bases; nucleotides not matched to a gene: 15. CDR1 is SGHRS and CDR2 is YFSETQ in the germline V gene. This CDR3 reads CASSHTGTGGSRGGNTIYF. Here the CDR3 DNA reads TGCGCCAGCAGCCATACCGGGACAGGGGGCAGTCGGGGCGGAAACACCATATATTTT.

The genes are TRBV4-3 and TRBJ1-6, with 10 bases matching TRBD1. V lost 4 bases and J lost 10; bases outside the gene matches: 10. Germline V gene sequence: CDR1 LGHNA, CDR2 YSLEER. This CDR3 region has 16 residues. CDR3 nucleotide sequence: TGCGCCAGCAGCCCTCACGCGGGACAGGGGCCATCACCCCTCCACTTT. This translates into CASSPHAGQGPSPLHF.

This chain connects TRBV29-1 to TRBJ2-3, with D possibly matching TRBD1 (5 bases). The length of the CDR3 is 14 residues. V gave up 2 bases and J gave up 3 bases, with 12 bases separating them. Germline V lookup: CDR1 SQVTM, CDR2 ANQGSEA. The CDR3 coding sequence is TGCAGCGTTGAAAGTCAGGGTAGGACAGATACGCAGTATTTT. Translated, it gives CSVESQGRTDTQYF.

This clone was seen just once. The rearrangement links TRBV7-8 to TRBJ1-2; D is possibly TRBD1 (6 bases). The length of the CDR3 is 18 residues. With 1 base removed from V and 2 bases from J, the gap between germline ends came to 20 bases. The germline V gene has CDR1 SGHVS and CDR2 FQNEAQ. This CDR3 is CASSLVGGLNRANYGYTF. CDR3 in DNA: TGTGCCAGCAGCTTAGTTGGGGGATTGAACAGGGCCAACTATGGCTACACCTTC.

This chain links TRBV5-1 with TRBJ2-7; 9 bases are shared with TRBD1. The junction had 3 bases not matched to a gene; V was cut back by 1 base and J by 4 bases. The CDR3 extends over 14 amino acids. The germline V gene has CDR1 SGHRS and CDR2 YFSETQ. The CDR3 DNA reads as TGCGCCAGCAGCTTGCAGACAGGGGGGTACGAGCAGTACTTC. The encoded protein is CASSLQTGGYEQYF.

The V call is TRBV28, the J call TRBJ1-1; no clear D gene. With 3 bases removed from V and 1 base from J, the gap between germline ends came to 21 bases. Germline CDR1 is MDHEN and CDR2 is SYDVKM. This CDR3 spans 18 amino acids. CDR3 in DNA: TGTGCCAGCAGTTTTGAGCCAGGATCCAGGTTTTGGAACACTGAAGCTTTCTTT. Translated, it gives CASSFEPGSRFWNTEAFF.

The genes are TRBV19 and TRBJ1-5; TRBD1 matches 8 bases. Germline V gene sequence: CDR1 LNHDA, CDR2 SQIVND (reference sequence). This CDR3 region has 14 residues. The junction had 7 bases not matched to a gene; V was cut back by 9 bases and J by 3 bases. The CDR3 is CARGQGTVNQPQHF. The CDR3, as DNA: TGTGCCAGAGGACAGGGAACGGTCAATCAGCCCCAGCATTTT.

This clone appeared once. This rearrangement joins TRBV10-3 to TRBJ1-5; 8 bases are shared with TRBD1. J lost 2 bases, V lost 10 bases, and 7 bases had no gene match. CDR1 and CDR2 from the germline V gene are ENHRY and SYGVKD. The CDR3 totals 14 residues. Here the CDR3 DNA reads TGTGCCAGTACCCCGGACAGGGGCAATCAGCCCCAGCATTTT. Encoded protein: CASTPDRGNQPQHF.

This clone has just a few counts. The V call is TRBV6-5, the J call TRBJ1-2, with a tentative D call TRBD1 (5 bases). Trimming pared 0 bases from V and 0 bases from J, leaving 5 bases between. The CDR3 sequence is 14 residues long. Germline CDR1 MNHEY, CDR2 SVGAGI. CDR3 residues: CASSYSTANYGYTF. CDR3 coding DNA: TGTGCCAGCAGTTACTCGACAGCTAACTATGGCTACACCTTC.

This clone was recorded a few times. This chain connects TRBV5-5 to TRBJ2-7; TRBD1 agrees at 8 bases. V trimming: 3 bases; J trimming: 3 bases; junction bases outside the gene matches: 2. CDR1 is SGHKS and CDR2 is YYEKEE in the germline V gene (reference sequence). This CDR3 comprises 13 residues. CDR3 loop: CASSSGQGYEQYF. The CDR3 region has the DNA TGTGCCAGCAGCTCCGGACAGGGCTACGAGCAGTACTTC.

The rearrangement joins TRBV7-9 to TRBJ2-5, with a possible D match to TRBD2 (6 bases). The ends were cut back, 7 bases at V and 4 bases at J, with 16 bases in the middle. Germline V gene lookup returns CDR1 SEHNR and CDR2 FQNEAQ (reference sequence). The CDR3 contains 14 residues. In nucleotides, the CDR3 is TGTGCCAGCACCGCATCCGGGACTCTAGAGACCCAGTACTTC. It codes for CASTASGTLETQYF. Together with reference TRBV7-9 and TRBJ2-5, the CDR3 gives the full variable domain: DTGVSQNPRHKITKRGQNVTFRCDPISEHNRLYWYRQTLGQGPEFLTYFQNEAQLEKSRLLSDRFSAERPKGSFSTLEIQRTEQGDSAMYLCASTASGTLETQYFGPGTRLLVL.

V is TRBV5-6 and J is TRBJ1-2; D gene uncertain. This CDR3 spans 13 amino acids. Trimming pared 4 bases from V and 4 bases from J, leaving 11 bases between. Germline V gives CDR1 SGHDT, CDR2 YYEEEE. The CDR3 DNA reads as TGTGCCAGCAGCGTGGAGCGGGGCTATGGCTACACCTTC. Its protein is CASSVERGYGYTF.

CDR3 protein: CASSVGQNYGYTF. CDR3 nucleotide sequence: TGTGCCAGCAGCGTGGGACAGAACTATGGCTACACCTTC. The V call is TRBV11-2, the J call TRBJ1-2, with 7 bases aligning to TRBD1. CDR3 size: 13 residues. Germline V CDR1 and CDR2: SGHAT, FQNNGV. Trimming cost V 5 bases and J 2 bases; bases outside gene matches: 2.

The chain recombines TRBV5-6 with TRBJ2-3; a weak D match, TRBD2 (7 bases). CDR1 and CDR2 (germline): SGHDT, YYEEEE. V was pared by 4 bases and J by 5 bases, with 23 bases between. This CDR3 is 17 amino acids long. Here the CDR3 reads CASSLGPHGGALDTQYF. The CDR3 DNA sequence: TGTGCCAGCAGCCTCGGACCTCATGGGGGGGCATTAGATACGCAGTATTTT.

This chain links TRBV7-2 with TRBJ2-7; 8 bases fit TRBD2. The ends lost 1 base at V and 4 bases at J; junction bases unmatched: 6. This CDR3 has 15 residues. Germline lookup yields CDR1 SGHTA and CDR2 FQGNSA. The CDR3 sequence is CASSLGRGGKYEQYF. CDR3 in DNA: TGTGCCAGCAGCTTAGGTCGCGGGGGGAAGTACGAGCAGTACTTC.